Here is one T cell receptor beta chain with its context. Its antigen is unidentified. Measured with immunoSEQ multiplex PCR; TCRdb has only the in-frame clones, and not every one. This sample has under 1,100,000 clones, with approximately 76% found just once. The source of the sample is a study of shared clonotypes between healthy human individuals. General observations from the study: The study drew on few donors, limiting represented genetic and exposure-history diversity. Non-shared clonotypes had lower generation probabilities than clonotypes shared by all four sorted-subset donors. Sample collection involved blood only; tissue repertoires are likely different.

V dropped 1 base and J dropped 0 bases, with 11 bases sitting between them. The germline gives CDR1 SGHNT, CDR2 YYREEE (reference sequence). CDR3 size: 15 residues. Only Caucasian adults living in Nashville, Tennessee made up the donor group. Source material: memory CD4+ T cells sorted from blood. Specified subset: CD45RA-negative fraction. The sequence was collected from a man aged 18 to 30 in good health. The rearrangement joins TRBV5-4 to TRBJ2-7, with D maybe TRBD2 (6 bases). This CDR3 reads CASSLQRASSYEQYF. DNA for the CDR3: TGTGCCAGCAGCTTGCAGCGGGCCAGCTCCTACGAGCAGTACTTC.